A selection of T cell receptor beta chains follows, all from one sample in a study of cytomegalovirus exposure and HLA in healthy donors. Clones were read by immunoSEQ multiplex PCR, and TCRdb kept only the in-frame ones, dropping some. The table records 150,000 or so clones, roughly 85% of them present only once. Sequences were obtained from PBMCs. The origin of the receptors is a male donor in good health and CMV-seronegative. The CDR3 runs from the conserved cysteine through the conserved F or W. D genes are given only for firm matches. The size of a clone is reported for some rows only, either as once, few or many, or as a class for expanded clones.

v_call,d_call,clone_size,j_call,cdr3_aa,cdr3_nt
TRBV7-3,-,-,TRBJ1-2,CASSLKGGFSYGYTF,TGTGCCAGCAGCCTAAAGGGCGGGTTTAGCTATGGCTACACCTTC
TRBV7-2,-,-,TRBJ1-2,CASSSRGGRGYTF,TGTGCCAGCAGCTCCAGGGGTGGAAGAGGCTACACCTTC
TRBV10-3,TRBD2,-,TRBJ2-2,CAISGTSGRSSGELFF,TGTGCCATCAGTGGGACTAGCGGGAGATCGTCCGGGGAGCTGTTTTTT
TRBV7-9,-,once,TRBJ1-1,CSSSRPGFEAFF,TGTTCCAGCAGCCGACCAGGGTTTGAAGCTTTCTTT
TRBV7-9,TRBD2,-,TRBJ2-1,CASSLRGGGSGNEQFF,TGTGCCAGCAGCCTCCGGGGCGGCGGGAGTGGGAATGAGCAGTTCTTC
TRBV19,-,few,TRBJ2-4,CASSRQLAKNIQYF,TGTGCCAGTAGTAGACAGCTAGCCAAAAACATTCAGTACTTC
TRBV4-2,-,-,TRBJ2-2,CASSPLAETGELFF,TGTGCCAGCAGCCCCCTTGCGGAGACCGGGGAGCTGTTTTTT
TRBV11-2,-,-,TRBJ1-2,CASSFGGIGGYTF,TGTGCCAGCAGCTTCGGGGGGATTGGTGGCTACACCTTC
TRBV30,-,-,TRBJ2-7,CAWSQGLDYEQYF,TGTGCCTGGTCACAGGGTTTAGACTACGAGCAGTACTTC
TRBV18,-,-,TRBJ2-3,CASSPREQGTQYF,TGTGCCAGCTCACCACGGGAACAGGGTACGCAGTATTTT
TRBV10-3,-,-,TRBJ2-7,CAISTGVEQYF,TGTGCCATCTCCACGGGAGTCGAGCAGTACTTC
TRBV5-4,TRBD2,-,TRBJ2-7,CASSSGTSGGYEQYF,TGTGCCAGCAGCTCCGGGACTAGCGGGGGCTACGAGCAGTACTTC
TRBV4-2,-,-,TRBJ2-7,CASSQKTSRFSYEQYF,TGTGCCAGCAGCCAGAAGACTAGTCGTTTCTCCTACGAGCAGTACTTC
TRBV7-8,-,-,TRBJ2-3,CASSYEGAGGITDTQYF,TGTGCCAGCAGCTACGAGGGGGCGGGGGGAATCACAGATACGCAGTATTTT
TRBV28,-,-,TRBJ2-7,CASSSSFGGRGYEQYF,TGTGCCAGCAGTTCCTCTTTTGGGGGGCGGGGGTACGAGCAGTACTTC
TRBV9,TRBD2,-,TRBJ2-1,CASSATGTISNEQFF,TGTGCCAGCAGCGCAACCGGGACTATCTCCAATGAGCAGTTCTTC
TRBV7-9,-,once,TRBJ1-1,CASSLKRGEAEAFF,TGTGCCAGCAGCTTGAAGCGGGGTGAGGCTGAAGCTTTCTTT
TRBV7-3,TRBD2,-,TRBJ2-1,CASSSQGLGVNEQFF,TGTGCCAGCAGCTCGCAGGGACTAGGGGTCAATGAGCAGTTCTTC
TRBV11-1,TRBD2,-,TRBJ2-1,CASSSSGTSGREGQFF,TGTGCCAGCAGCTCCTCCGGGACTAGCGGGAGGGAGGGGCAGTTCTTC
TRBV19,TRBD2,-,TRBJ2-1,CASSIVGREGRNEQFF,TGTGCCAGTAGTATAGTTGGGCGGGAGGGTAGGAATGAGCAGTTCTTC
TRBV6-1,-,-,TRBJ2-5,CASRHQETQYF,TGTGCCAGCCGACATCAAGAGACCCAGTACTTC
TRBV5-5,-,few,TRBJ2-3,CASSSDTISTDTQYF,TGTGCCAGCAGCTCCGACACGATCAGCACAGATACGCAGTATTTT